This T cell receptor (beta chain) is from a study of T cell changes during pregnancy in multiple sclerosis. Profiled with immunoSEQ multiplex PCR; TCRdb holds only in-frame clones, not every one. The sample has 14,000 to 15,000 clones, around 86% seen once. Germline V gene sequence: CDR1 SGDLS, CDR2 YYNGEE. Trimming removed 2 bases from V and 7 bases from J, with 18 bases in between. The CDR3 sequence is 16 residues long. Sequencing used CD8+ T cells from peripheral blood mononuclear cells, obtained in the first trimester of pregnancy. The TCR was taken from a female donor with multiple sclerosis, enrolled in a pregnancy study. This rearrangement joins TRBV9 to TRBJ2-2; D perhaps matches TRBD2 (6 bases). The CDR3 reads CASSVGPTGEIGELFF. In DNA, the CDR3 is TGTGCCAGCAGCGTGGGTCCCACGGGAGAGATCGGGGAGCTGTTTTTT.